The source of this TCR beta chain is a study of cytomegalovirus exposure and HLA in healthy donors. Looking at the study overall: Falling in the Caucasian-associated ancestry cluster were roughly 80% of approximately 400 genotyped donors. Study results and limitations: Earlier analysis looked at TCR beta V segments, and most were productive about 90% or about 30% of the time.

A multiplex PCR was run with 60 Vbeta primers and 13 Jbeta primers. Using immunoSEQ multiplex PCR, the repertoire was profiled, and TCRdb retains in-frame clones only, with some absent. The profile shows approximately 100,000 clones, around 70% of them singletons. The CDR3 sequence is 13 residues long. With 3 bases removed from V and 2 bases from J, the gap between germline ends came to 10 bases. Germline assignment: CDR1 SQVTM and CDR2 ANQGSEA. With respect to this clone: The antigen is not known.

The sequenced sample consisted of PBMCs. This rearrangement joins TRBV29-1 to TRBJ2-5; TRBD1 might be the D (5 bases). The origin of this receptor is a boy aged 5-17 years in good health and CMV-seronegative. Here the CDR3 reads CSVDGAGQETQYF. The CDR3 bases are TGCAGCGTTGATGGGGCAGGGCAAGAGACCCAGTACTTC.